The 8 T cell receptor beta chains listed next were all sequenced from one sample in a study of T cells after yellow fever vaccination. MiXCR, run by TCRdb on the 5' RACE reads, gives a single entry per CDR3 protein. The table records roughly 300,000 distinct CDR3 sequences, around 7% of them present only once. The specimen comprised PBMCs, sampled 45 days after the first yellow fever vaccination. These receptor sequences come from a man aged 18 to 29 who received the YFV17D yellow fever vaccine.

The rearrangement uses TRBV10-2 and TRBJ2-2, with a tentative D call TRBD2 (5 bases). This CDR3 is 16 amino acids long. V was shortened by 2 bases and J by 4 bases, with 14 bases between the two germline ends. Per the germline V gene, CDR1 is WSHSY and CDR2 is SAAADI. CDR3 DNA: TGCGCCAGCAGTGAGACTAGTACCTGGGGCACCGGGGAGCTGTTTTTT. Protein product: CASSETSTWGTGELFF.

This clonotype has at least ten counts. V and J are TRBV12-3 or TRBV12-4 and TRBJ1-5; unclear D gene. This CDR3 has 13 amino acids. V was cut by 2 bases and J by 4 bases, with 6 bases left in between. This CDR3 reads CASSLRENQPQHF. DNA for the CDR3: TGTGCCAGCAGTTTAAGGGAAAATCAGCCCCAGCATTTT.

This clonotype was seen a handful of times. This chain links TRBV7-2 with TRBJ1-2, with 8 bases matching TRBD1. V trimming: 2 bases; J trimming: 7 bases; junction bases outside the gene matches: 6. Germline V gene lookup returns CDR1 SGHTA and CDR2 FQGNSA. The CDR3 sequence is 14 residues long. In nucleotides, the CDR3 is TGTGCCAGCAGCTTACCTGTCGACAGGGGTGGCTACACCTTC. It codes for CASSLPVDRGGYTF.

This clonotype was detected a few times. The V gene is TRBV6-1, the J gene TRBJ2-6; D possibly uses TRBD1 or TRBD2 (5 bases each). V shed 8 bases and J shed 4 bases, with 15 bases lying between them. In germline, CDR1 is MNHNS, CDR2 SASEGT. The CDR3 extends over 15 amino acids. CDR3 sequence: CASGTGSSGANVLTF. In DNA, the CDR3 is TGTGCCAGCGGGACGGGGTCGAGCGGGGCCAACGTCCTGACTTTC.

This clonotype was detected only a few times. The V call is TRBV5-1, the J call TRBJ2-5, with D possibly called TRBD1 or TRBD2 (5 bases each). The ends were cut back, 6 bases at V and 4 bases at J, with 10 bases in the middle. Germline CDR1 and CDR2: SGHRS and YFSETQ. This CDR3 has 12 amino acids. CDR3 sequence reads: CASTGGGETQYF. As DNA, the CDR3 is TGCGCCAGCACAGGTGGGGGAGAGACCCAGTACTTC. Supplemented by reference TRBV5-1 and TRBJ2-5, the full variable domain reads KAGVTQTPRYLIKTRGQQVTLSCSPISGHRSVSWYQQTPGQGLQFLFEYFSETQRNKGNFPGRFSGRQFSNSRSEMNVSTLELGDSALYLCASTGGGETQYFGPGTRLLVL.

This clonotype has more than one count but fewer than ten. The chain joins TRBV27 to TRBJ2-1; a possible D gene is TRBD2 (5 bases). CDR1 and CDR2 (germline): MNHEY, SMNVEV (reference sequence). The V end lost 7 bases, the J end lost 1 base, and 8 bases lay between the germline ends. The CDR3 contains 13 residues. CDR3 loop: CASTRASYNEQFF. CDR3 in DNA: TGTGCCAGCACGCGGGCATCCTACAATGAGCAGTTCTTC.

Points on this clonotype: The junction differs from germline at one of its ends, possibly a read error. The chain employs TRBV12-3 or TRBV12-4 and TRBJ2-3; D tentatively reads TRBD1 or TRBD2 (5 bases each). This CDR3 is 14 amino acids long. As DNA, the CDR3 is TGTACCAGCAGTCTCCCCGGGACCACAGATACGCAGTATTTT. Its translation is CTSSLPGTTDTQYF.

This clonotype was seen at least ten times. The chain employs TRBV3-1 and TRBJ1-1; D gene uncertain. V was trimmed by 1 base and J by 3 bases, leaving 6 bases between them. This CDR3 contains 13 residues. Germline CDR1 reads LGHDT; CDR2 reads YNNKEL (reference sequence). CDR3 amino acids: CASSQVRDTEAFF. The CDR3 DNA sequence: TGTGCCAGCAGCCAAGTTCGTGACACTGAAGCTTTCTTT.